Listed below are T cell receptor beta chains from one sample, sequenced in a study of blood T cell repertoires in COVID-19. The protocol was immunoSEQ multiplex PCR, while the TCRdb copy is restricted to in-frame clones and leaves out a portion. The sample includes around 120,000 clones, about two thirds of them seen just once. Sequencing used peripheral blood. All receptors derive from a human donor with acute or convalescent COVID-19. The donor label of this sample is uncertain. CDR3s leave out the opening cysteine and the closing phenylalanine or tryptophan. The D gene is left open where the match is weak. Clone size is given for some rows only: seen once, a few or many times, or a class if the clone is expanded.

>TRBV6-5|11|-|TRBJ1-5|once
ASSPGVNQPQH
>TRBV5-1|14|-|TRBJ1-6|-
ASSLVLPGFGSPLH
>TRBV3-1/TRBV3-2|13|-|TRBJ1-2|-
ASSQEWQDNHGYT
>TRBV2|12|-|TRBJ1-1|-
ASGGLRVNTEAF
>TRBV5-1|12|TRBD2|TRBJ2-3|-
ASSGLAGADTQY
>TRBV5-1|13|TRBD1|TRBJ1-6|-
ASSLGTGDNSPLH
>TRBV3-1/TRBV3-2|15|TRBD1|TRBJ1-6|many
ASSERTGGSYNSPLH
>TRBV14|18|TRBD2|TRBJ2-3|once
ASSQHLPSEGLARPDTQY
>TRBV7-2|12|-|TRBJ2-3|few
ASSYRKITDTQY
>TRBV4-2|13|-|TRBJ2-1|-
ASSPDRGGYNEQF
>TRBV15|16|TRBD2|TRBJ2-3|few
ATSRVWGSGGAIDTQY
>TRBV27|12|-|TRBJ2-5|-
ASSTTRYQETQY
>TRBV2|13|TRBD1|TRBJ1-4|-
ASSDTGGPWEKLF
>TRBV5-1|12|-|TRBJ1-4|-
ASSYSGLNEKLF
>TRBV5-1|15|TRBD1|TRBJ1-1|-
ASSLGQGLLSNTEAF
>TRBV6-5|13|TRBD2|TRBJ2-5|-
ASTPRGSGGETQY
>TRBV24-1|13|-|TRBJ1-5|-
ATSDQTGPNQPQH
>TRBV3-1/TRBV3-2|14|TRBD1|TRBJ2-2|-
ASSQWQGVNTGELF
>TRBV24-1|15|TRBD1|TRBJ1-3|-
ATSDLSLWTGGNTIY
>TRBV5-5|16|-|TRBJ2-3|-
ASSLPWGVEFNTDTQY
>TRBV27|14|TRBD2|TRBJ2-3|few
ASSQLAGGITDTQY
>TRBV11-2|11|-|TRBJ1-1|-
ASSLERQTEAF
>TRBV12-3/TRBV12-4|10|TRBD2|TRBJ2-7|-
ASSLTSGAQY
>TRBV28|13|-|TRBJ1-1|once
ASIPGSGMNTEAF
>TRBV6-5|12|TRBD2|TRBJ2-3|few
ASHAGGEPDTQY
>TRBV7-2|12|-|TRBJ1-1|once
ASSLGSWNTEAF
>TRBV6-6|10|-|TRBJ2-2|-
ASTMEPGELF
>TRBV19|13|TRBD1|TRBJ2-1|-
ASSMFGTVGNEQF
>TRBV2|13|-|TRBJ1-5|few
ASSERAGVSQPQH
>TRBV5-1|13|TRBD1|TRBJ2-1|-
ASSLPGQYNNEQF
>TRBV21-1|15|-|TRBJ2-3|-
ASSKGRGTGLGDTQY
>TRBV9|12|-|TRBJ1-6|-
ASSVGGGSSPLH
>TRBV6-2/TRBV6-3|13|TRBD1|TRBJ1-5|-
ASRPDREGNQPQH
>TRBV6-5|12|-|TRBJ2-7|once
ASSYRRDSYEQY
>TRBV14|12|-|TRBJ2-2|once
ASSRLRGMGELF
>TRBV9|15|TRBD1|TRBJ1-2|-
ASSGPLRTGANYGYT
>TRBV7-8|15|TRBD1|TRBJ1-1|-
ASSFGTGIVRNTEAF
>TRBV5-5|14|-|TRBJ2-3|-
ASSLPRGGGDDTQY
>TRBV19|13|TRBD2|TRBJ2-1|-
ASSDLAGGRNEQF
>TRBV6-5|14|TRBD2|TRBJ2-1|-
ASSYRTSGGSNEQF
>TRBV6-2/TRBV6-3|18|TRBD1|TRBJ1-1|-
ASSYHGPGQGARVNTEAF
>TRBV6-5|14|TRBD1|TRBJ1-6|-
ASSYGRGRGNSPLH
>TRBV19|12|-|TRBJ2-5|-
ASSSFTGREAQY
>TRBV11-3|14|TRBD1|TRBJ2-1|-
ASSPGQGQLHNEQF
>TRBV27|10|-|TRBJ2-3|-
ASSTGTDTQY
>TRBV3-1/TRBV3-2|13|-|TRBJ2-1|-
ASSQDPGNSHEQF
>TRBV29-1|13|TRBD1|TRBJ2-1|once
STKYRAGGWDEQF
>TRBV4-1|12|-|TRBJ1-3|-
ASTAAGKRNTIY
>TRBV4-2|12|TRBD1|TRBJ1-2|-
ASSQDEGAYGYT
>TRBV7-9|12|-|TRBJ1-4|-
ASSLIERSEKLF
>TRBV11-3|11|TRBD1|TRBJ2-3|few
ASSHRGQDTQY
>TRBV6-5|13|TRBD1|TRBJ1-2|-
ASSTQPQGAGGYT
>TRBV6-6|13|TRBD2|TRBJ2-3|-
ASSFTGGRTDTQY
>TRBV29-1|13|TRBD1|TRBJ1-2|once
SVEDQGASNYGYT
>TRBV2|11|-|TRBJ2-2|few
ASSRQITGELF
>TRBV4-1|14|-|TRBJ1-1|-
ASSQTQGFFDTEAF
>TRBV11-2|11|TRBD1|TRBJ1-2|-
ASSYRGQRGYT
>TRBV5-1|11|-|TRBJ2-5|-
ASSDGWQETQY
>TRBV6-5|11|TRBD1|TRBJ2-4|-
ASSGTGLNIQY
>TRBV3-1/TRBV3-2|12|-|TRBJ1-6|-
ASSHGQPNSPLH